This T cell receptor beta chain derives from a study of sequential checkpoint blockade in melanoma (dated by TCRdb to between 2017 and 2020). As for the study more broadly: In a 1:1 randomization, patients received either first-line nivolumab then ipilimumab (arm A) or ipilimumab then nivolumab (arm B). Maintenance nivolumab was given following each of the two trial sequences. Overall study results and their limits: Larger, independent patient cohorts are needed to validate the response-prediction model that combines TCR metrics and mutation burden.

TCRbeta CDR3 regions were immunosequenced from genomic DNA with the immunoSEQ Assay. Before high-throughput sequencing, genomic DNA was amplified using bias-controlled multiplex PCR. As for the authors' bioinformatics: To quantify the absolute abundance of each unique TCRbeta CDR3 region, the sequences were collapsed and filtered. Clonality, defined as 1 minus Pielou's evenness, was calculated using only productive rearrangements. Clones with significantly greater frequencies in on-treatment versus baseline samples were identified using a previously published method. In its TCRdb copy, this immuneACCESS table keeps in-frame sequences only and misses some clones. Where compared with another copy, unresolved V genes explain less than half of these, and the others have no known cause. V, J and clone size derive from that table, while D and trimming were established from the DNA sequence. The sample profile shows 25,000 to 35,000 clones; roughly 90% of them were found once. The ten largest clones take up 22% of the sample.

Relative to germline, V is 4 bases shorter and J is 5 bases shorter, with 12 bases between their ends. According to the germline V gene, CDR1 reads SGHRS and CDR2 reads YFSETQ. The CDR3 goes from the cysteine to the phenylalanine over 13 residues. The entry retains the CDR3 DNA only, 39 bases that are in frame from base 1. With regard to this clone: The antigen this receptor binds is unknown. No base-level quality is on record; no much larger clone is a single base apart.

Interpreted using the paper, the treatment or condition label stands for: randomized to nivolumab then ipilimumab (arm A) or the reverse (arm B). No trial patient had received prior DNA-damaging chemotherapy. Live CD3+CD8+ cells negative for CD19 and CD56 were sorted from thawed PBMCs on a FACS Aria II flow cytometer. Samples were obtained from patients with melanoma enrolled in CheckMate 064, a randomized, open-label phase II trial of sequential checkpoint blockade. Peripheral blood mononuclear cells were collected by leukapheresis, purified using Ficoll-Paque, and frozen in human serum containing about 10% DMSO. Immediately after sorting, the purity of sorted blood CD3+CD8+ cells was verified to be >95%, after which DNA was extracted.

The chain employs TRBV5-1 and TRBJ2-5; possibly the D gene is TRBD1, per 5 matching bases. The receptor was isolated from a human donor with melanoma. The sequencing used CD8+ T cells sorted from blood (inferred from file names), collected from a patient given nivolumab and ipilimumab in sequence. The CDR3 here reads CASSLRVRETQYF. The DNA sequence is TGCGCCAGCAGCCTCAGGGTCCGGGAGACCCAGTACTTC.